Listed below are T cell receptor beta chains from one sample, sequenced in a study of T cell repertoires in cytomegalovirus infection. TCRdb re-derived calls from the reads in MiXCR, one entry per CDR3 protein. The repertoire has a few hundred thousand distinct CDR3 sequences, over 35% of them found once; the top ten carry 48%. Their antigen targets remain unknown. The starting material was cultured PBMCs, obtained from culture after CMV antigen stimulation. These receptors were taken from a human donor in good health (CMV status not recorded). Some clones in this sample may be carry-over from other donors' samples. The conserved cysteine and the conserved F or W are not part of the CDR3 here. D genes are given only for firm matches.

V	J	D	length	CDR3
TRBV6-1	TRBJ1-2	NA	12	ASSESAGRDGYT
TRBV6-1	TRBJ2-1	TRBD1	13	ASSRGGPSDNEQF
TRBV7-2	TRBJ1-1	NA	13	ASSLSSTEDTEAF
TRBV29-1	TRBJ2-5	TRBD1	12	SVDLDRGRETQY
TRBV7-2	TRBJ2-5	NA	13	ASSLARPRTETQY
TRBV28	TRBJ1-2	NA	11	ASTLGRNYGYT
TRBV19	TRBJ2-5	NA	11	ASSIREQETQY
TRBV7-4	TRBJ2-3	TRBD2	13	ASSFGTSGGDTQY
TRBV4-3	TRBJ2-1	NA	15	ASSQDGSVYSYNEQF
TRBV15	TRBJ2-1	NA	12	ATSRAGLVNEQF
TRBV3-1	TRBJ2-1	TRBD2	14	ASSHSGGALYNEQF
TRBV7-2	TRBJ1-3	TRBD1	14	ASSPEGQGSGNTIY
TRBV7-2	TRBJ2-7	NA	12	ASSLLPGSYEQY
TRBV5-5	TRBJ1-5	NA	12	ASSFHSIYQPQH
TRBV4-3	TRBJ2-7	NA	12	ASSQKEGGYEQY
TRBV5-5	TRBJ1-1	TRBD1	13	ASSLPDRVNTEAF
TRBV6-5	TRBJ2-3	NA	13	ASRSWGGTHDTQY
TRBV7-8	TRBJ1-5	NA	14	ASSSIQGWGGQPQH
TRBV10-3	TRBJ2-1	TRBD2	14	AISELGLAAYNEQF
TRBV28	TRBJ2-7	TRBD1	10	ASGQDLREQY
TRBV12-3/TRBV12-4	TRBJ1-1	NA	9	ASTPGLEAF
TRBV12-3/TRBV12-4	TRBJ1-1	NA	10	ASAESHTEAF
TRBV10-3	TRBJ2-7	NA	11	ATSLGYTYEQY
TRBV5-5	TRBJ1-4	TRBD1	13	ASSFGTASNEKLF
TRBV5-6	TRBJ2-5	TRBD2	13	ASSLGGTSGETQY
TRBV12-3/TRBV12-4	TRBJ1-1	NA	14	ASSPDSPGRETEAF
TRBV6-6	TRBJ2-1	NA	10	ASSSGPMGQF
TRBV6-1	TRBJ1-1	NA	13	ASSQGWMRNTEAF
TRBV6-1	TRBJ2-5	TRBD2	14	ASSYTSRTSGRAPY
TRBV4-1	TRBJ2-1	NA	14	ASSPGRPRSYNEQF
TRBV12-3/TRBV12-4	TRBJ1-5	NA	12	ASSPHRGAQPQH
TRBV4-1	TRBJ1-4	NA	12	ASTLGTRDEKLF
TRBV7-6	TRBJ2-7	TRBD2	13	ASSPTGRGTYEQY
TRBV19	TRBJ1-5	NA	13	ASSIGRGSNQPQH
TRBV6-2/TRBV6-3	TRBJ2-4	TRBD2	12	ATSSRDYQNIQY
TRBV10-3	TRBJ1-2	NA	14	AISESLTESNYGYT
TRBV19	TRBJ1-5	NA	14	ASSIGLVGTNQPQH
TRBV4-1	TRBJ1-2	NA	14	ASSQDLARQYYGYT
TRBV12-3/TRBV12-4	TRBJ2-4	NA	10	ASSSRGGIQY
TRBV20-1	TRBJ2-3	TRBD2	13	SARSPAGGTDTQY
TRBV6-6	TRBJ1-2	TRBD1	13	ASSFSGTGDYGYT
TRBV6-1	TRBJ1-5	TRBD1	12	ASSEGQPVKPQH
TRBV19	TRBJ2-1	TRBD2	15	ASTSLADPKYGNEQF
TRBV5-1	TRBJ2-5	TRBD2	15	ASSLRTSGRAGETQY
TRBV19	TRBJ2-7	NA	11	ASGPGVGYEQY
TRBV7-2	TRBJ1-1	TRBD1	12	ASRTTGANTEAF
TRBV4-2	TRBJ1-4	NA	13	ASSPGVAEGGKLF
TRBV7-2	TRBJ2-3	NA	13	ASSPSDSRADTQY
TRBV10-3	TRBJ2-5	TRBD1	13	AISEADRGPETQY
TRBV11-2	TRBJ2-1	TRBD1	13	ASSLTGTGGGEQF
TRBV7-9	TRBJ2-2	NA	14	ASSPREVAVRGELF
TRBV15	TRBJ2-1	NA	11	ATSTRDYNEQF
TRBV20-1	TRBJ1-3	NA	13	SARDDRVSGNTIY